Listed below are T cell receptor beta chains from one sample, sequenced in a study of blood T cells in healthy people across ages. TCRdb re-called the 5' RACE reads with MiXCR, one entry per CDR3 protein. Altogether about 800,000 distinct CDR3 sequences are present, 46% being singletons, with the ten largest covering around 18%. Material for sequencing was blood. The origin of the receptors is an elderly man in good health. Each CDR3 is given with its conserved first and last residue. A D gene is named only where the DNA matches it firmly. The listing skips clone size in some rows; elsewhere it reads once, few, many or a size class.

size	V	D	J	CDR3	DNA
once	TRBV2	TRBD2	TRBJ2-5	CASSGTSGRGETQYF	TGTGCCAGCAGTGGAACTAGCGGGAGGGGAGAGACCCAGTACTTC
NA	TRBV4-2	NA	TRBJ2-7	CASSQDDTETYEQYF	TGTGCCAGCAGCCAAGATGATACAGAAACTTACGAGCAGTACTTC
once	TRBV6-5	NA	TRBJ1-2	CASRDPRGYYGYTF	TGTGCCAGCAGGGATCCTAGGGGGTACTATGGCTACACCTTC
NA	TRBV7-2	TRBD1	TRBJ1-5	CASSLVGQGYQPQHF	TGTGCCAGCAGCTTAGTAGGACAGGGATATCAGCCCCAGCATTTT
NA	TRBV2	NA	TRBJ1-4	CASSWEGSRVEKPFF	TGTGCCAGCAGTTGGGAAGGGAGCCGGGTAGAAAAACCGTTTTTT
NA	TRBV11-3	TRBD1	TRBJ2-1	CASSLQGQGNEQFF	TGTGCCAGCAGCTTACAGGGACAGGGTAATGAGCAGTTCTTC
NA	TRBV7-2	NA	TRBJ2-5	CASSSRRLDRRQETQYF	TGTGCCAGCAGCTCCCGACGTCTTGACAGGCGCCAAGAGACCCAGTACTTC
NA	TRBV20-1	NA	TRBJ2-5	CCARNERRRNYNEQYF	TGCTGTGCTAGAAACGAAAGAAGACGGAATTACAATGAGCAGTACTTC
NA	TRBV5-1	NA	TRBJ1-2	CASSLGQSDYGYTF	TGCGCCAGCAGCCTCGGTCAATCCGACTATGGCTACACCTTC
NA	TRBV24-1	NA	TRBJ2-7	CATASSSEQYF	TGTGCCACCGCCTCCTCTAGTGAGCAGTACTTC
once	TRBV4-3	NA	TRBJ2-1	CASSQSGTTYNEQFF	TGCGCCAGCAGCCAATCTGGAACCACCTACAATGAGCAGTTCTTC
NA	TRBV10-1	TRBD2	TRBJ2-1	CASSLLAGSFAEQFF	TGCGCCAGCAGCTTACTAGCGGGAAGCTTTGCGGAGCAGTTCTTC
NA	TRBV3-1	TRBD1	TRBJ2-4	CASSQVRGPRDIQYF	TGTGCCAGCAGCCAAGTGAGGGGGCCAAGGGACATTCAGTACTTC
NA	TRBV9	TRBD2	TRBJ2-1	CASSLTRGLAGKYNEQFF	TGTGCCAGCAGCCTAACAAGGGGACTAGCGGGAAAGTACAATGAGCAGTTCTTC
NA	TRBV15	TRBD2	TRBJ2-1	CATSRYRTSGNEQFF	TGTGCCACCAGCAGATATAGGACTAGCGGCAATGAGCAGTTCTTC
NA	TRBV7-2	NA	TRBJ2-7	CASSQPGEDEQYF	TGTGCCAGCAGCCAACCGGGAGAGGACGAGCAGTACTTC
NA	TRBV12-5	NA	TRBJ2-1	CASGLVGSFTRTYNEQFF	TGTGCTAGTGGTTTGGTAGGCAGCTTTACCCGAACCTACAATGAGCAGTTCTTC
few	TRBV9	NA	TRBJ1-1	CASSVDRRNTEAFF	TGTGCCAGCAGCGTAGACAGGAGGAACACTGAAGCTTTCTTT
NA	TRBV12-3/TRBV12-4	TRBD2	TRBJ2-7	CASTTGTIEDEQYF	TGTGCCAGCACCACCGGGACTATCGAAGATGAGCAGTACTTC
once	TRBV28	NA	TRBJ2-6	CASSLTGAGANVPTF	TGTGCCAGCAGTTTGACAGGTGCAGGGGCCAACGTCCCGACTTTC
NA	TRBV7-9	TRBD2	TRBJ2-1	CASSSNWGTTGYNEQFF	TGTGCCAGCAGCTCCAATTGGGGGACTACCGGATACAATGAGCAGTTCTTC
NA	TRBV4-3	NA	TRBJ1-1	CASSQDRGTRAFF	TGCGCCAGCAGCCAGGATCGGGGAACTCGGGCTTTCTTT
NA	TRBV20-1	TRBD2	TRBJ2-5	CSANPTSGSPNEQYF	TGCAGTGCAAATCCCACTAGCGGGAGTCCCAATGAGCAGTACTTC
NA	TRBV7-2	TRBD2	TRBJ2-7	CASSLGGTSGSYEQYF	TGTGCCAGCAGCCTTGGGGGAACTAGCGGGAGTTACGAGCAGTACTTC
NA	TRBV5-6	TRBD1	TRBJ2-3	CASSPGTGDGTDTQYF	TGTGCCAGCAGTCCCGGGACAGGGGATGGGACAGATACGCAGTATTTT
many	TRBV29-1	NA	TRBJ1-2	CSVAEGLGYGYTF	TGCAGCGTTGCGGAGGGGTTGGGCTATGGCTACACCTTC
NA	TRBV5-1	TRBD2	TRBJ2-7	CAGSEGRVQYF	TGCGCCGGCAGCGAGGGGAGGGTGCAGTACTTC
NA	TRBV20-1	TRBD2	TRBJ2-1	CSAKEGGPQEQFF	TGCAGTGCGAAAGAGGGAGGGCCACAGGAGCAGTTCTTC
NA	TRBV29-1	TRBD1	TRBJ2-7	CSVLPGQGIYEQYF	TGCAGCGTTCTACCGGGACAGGGGATTTACGAGCAGTACTTC
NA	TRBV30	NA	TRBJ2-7	CAWSDKVTTYEQYF	TGTGCCTGGAGTGACAAAGTTACCACTTACGAGCAGTACTTC
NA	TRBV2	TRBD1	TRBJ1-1	CASIKGDRQAFF	TGTGCCAGCATAAAAGGGGACAGACAAGCTTTCTTT
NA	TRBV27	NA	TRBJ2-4	CASSIRGDKNIQYF	TGTGCCAGCAGTATCAGGGGAGACAAAAACATTCAGTACTTC
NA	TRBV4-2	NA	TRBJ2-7	CASSKGIGVQETRYF	TGTGCCAGCAGCAAAGGGATAGGGGTACAAGAGACCCGGTACTTC
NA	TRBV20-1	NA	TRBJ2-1	CSARDNKGRDNEQFF	TGCAGTGCTAGAGATAACAAAGGGCGAGACAATGAGCAGTTCTTC
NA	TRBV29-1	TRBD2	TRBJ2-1	CSVEDFQRLAGANEQFF	TGCAGCGTTGAAGATTTCCAGAGACTAGCGGGAGCCAATGAGCAGTTCTTC
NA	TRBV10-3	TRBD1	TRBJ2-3	CASLPGQGTKRDTDTQYF	TGTGCCAGCCTACCGGGACAGGGAACCAAGAGAGACACAGATACGCAGTATTTT
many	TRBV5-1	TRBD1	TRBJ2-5	CASSTGGQAQYF	TGCGCCAGCAGCACAGGGGGACAGGCCCAGTACTTC
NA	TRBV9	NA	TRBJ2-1	CACSVQGGLAGYRDEQFF	TGTGCCTGCAGCGTACAGGGGGGGCTAGCGGGATATAGGGATGAGCAGTTCTTC
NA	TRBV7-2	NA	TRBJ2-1	CASSSDGLGGNEQFF	TGTGCCAGCAGCTCAGACGGACTAGGGGGCAATGAGCAGTTCTTC
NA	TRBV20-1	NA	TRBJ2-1	CSARDLGGRNNEQFF	TGCAGTGCTAGAGATCTAGGGGGGAGGAACAATGAGCAGTTCTTC
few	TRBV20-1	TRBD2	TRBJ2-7	CSASSASGGNDEQYF	TGCAGTGCTAGTTCGGCTAGCGGAGGAAATGATGAGCAGTACTTC
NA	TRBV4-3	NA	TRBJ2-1	CAGSRSLQSNEQFF	TGCGCCGGCAGCCGATCCCTCCAGAGCAATGAGCAGTTCTTC
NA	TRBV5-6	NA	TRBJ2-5	CASSVDRIQETQYF	TGTGCCAGCAGCGTTGACAGGATCCAAGAGACCCAGTACTTC
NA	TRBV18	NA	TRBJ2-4	CTSSPYVLEGSHKNIQYF	TGTACCAGCTCACCCTACGTTTTAGAGGGGTCCCACAAAAACATTCAGTACTTC
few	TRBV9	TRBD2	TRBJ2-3	CASSPGLAGGGRDAYF	TGTGCCAGCAGCCCGGGACTAGCGGGAGGGGGGAGAGACGCGTATTTT